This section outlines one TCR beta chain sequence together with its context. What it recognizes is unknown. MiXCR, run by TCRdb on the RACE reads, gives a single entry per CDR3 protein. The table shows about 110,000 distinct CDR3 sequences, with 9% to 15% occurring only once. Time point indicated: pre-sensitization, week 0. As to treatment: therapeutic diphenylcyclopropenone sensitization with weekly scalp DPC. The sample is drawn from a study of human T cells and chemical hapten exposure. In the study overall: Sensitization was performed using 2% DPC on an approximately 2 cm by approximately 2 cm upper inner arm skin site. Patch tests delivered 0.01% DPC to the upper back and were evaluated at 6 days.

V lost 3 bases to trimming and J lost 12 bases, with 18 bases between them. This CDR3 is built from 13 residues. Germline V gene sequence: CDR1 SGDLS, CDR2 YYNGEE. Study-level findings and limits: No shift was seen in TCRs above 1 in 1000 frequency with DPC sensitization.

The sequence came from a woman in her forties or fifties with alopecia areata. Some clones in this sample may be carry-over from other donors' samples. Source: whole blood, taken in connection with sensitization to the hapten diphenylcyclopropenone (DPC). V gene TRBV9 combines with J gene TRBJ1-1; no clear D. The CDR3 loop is CASSESSGGLSFF. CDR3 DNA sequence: TGTGCCAGCAGCGAGTCTTCAGGAGGGTTGTCTTTCTTT.